These 16 T cell receptor beta chains share one sample of origin, sequenced in a study of blood T cell repertoires in COVID-19. Sequencing was performed with immunoSEQ multiplex PCR; in TCRdb, only in-frame clones are kept and a portion is missing. The sample holds 150,000 to 200,000 clones, 70% to 90% seen once. Sequencing was performed on peripheral blood. These receptors originate from an older man with active or convalescent COVID-19.

Remarks on this clone: In the same sample, other DNA sequences code for this CDR3. The chain combines TRBV18 with TRBJ1-6; a weak D match, TRBD1 (6 bases). The V gene lost 2 bases and the J gene lost 8 bases, with 7 bases spanning the gap. Germline CDR1 and CDR2: KGHSH and LQKENI. The CDR3 has 13 residues. CDR3 protein: CASSPGGDSPLHF. The CDR3 DNA reads as TGTGCCAGCTCACCAGGGGGCGATTCACCCCTCCACTTT.

This chain connects TRBV6-2 or TRBV6-3 to TRBJ2-1, with TRBD2 identical over 7 bases. Germline V CDR1 and CDR2: MNHEY, SVGEGT. V shed 0 bases, J shed 6 bases, and the junction held 2 bases outside the gene matches. This CDR3 contains 14 residues. The CDR3 bases are TGTGCCAGCAGTTACTCGGGGGGGGGCAATGAGCAGTTCTTC. Encoded protein: CASSYSGGGNEQFF.

This clone turned up a few times. The chain recombines TRBV3-1 (or the pseudogene TRBV3-2) with TRBJ2-7; tentatively, D is TRBD1 (5 bases). Germline V gives CDR1 LGHDT, CDR2 YNNKEL (reference sequence). The CDR3 consists of 12 residues. Between the trimmed V and J ends, which lost 11 bases and 2 bases, there was a span of 13 bases. CDR3 in DNA: TGTGCCTCCAGGTTGGGGCCCTACGAGCAGTACTTC. Translation: CASRLGPYEQYF.

This chain joins TRBV7-9 and TRBJ1-2; D not certain. V lost 5 bases and J 4 bases, leaving 8 bases between the germline ends. The CDR3 loop spans 12 amino acids. Looked up from germline, CDR1 is SEHNR and CDR2 is FQNEAQ (reference sequence). CDR3 in amino acids: CASSPRIYGYTF. In DNA, the CDR3 is TGTGCCAGCAGCCCGCGAATCTATGGCTACACCTTC.

The count of this clone is one. The rearrangement joins TRBV11-2 to TRBJ2-1; 7 bases align to TRBD2. The V gene end was trimmed by 6 bases and the J gene end by 0 bases; junction bases not matched to a gene: 2. The CDR3 totals 14 residues. Germline CDR1 and CDR2: SGHAT and FQNNGV. The CDR3, as DNA: TGTGCCAGCAGGGGCGGGAGCTCCTACAATGAGCAGTTCTTC. This encodes CASRGGSSYNEQFF. Supplemented by reference TRBV11-2 and TRBJ2-1, the full variable domain reads EAGVAQSPRYKIIEKRQSVAFWCNPISGHATLYWYQQILGQGPKLLIQFQNNGVVDDSQLPKDRFSAERLKGVDSTLKIQPAKLEDSAVYLCASRGGSSYNEQFFGPGTRLTVL.

The J gene is TRBJ1-3, the V gene TRBV28, with 9 positions matching TRBD1. Germline CDR1 reads MDHEN; CDR2 reads SYDVKM. The CDR3 consists of 14 residues. With V trimmed by 4 bases and J by 3 bases, 1 base remained unmatched. CDR3 amino acids: CASSWDRVGNTIYF. The CDR3 nucleotides read TGTGCCAGCAGTTGGGACAGGGTTGGAAACACCATATATTTT.

This clone occurred a few times. This chain joins TRBV7-2 and TRBJ1-6; 9 bases match TRBD1. The CDR3 length is 15 residues. CDR1 and CDR2 from the germline V gene are SGHTA and FQGNSA. Trimming cost V 1 base and J 9 bases; bases outside gene matches: 4. The CDR3 sequence is CASSLGGTGLSPLHF. The CDR3 bases are TGTGCCAGCAGCTTAGGGGGGACAGGGCTTTCACCCCTCCACTTT.

The chain combines TRBV5-1 with TRBJ2-5, with D possibly TRBD1 on 5 matching bases. CDR1 SGHRS and CDR2 YFSETQ come from the germline V gene. The V and J ends lost 1 base and 1 base respectively, with 11 bases between them. The CDR3 runs to 15 residues. CDR3 sequence reads: CASSLWLGAQETQYF. CDR3 nucleotides: TGCGCCAGCAGCTTGTGGTTAGGGGCCCAAGAGACCCAGTACTTC. The full variable domain, with the rest looked up from reference TRBV5-1 and TRBJ2-5, is KAGVTQTPRYLIKTRGQQVTLSCSPISGHRSVSWYQQTPGQGLQFLFEYFSETQRNKGNFPGRFSGRQFSNSRSEMNVSTLELGDSALYLCASSLWLGAQETQYFGPGTRLLVL.

The V gene is TRBV28, the J gene TRBJ1-1; TRBD1 might be the D (5 bases). The length of the CDR3 is 15 residues. Trimming left V 5 bases short and J 0 bases short, with 13 bases between. Germline assignment: CDR1 MDHEN and CDR2 SYDVKM. CDR3 in amino acids: CASSGRGEMNTEAFF. CDR3 sequence (DNA): TGTGCCAGCAGTGGCCGGGGGGAGATGAACACTGAAGCTTTCTTT.

The chain couples TRBV3-1 (or the pseudogene TRBV3-2) to TRBJ2-5; possibly TRBD2 for D (6 bases). Germline V gene lookup returns CDR1 LGHDT and CDR2 YNNKEL (reference sequence). The V gene lost 1 base and the J gene lost 1 base, with 16 bases spanning the gap. The CDR3 consists of 17 residues. The chain's CDR3 is CASSQGRPGLIQETQYF. The CDR3 DNA follows: TGTGCCAGCAGCCAAGGCCGACCGGGACTTATCCAAGAGACCCAGTACTTC.

The rearrangement links TRBV2 to TRBJ2-3; D remains unclear. The ends were cut back, 7 bases at V and 6 bases at J, with 11 bases in the middle. The CDR3 has 12 amino acids. Germline V lookup: CDR1 SNHLY, CDR2 FYNNEI. The CDR3 reads CASITAPDTQYF. The CDR3 DNA is TGTGCCAGCATCACTGCCCCGGATACGCAGTATTTT.

J is TRBJ2-5 and V is TRBV30; no clear D. The V and J ends lost 4 bases and 1 base respectively, with 7 bases between them. Germline-derived CDR1 and CDR2 are GTSNPN and SVGIG (reference sequence). CDR3 length equals 12 residues. CDR3 nucleotides: TGTGCCTGGAAGCCTAGCCAAGAGACCCAGTACTTC. This encodes CAWKPSQETQYF.

The chain has TRBV27 and TRBJ1-2; D is possibly TRBD1 (6 bases). V gave up 3 bases and J gave up 4 bases, with 18 bases separating them. The CDR3 has 16 amino acids. CDR1 and CDR2 (germline): MNHEY, SMNVEV (reference sequence). DNA of the CDR3: TGTGCCAGCAGTTTCGGAGGGGGGGGATCTGGCTATGGCTACACCTTC. Protein: CASSFGGGGSGYGYTF.

This rearrangement joins TRBV5-4 to TRBJ1-2; TRBD1 matches at 8 bases. CDR1 and CDR2 from the germline V gene are SGHNT and YYREEE (reference sequence). The CDR3 spans 14 residues. With V trimmed by 3 bases and J by 8 bases, 9 bases remained unmatched. CDR3: CASSSGQGARGYTF. The CDR3 bases are TGTGCCAGCAGCTCGGGGCAGGGGGCGCGCGGCTACACCTTC.

J is TRBJ1-4 and V is TRBV7-8, with TRBD1 matching over 7 bases. From germline, CDR1 is SGHVS and CDR2 FQNEAQ. This CDR3 has 13 amino acids. The V gene end was trimmed by 1 base and the J gene end by 8 bases; junction bases not matched to a gene: 1. The CDR3 here is CASSLVQGEKLFF. CDR3 in DNA: TGTGCCAGCAGCTTAGTACAGGGGGAAAAACTGTTTTTT.

The rearrangement joins TRBV28 to TRBJ1-5; D is possibly TRBD1 (5 bases). The CDR3 is 18 amino acids. Germline-derived CDR1 and CDR2 are MDHEN and SYDVKM. Trimming took 2 bases from V and 0 from J, leaving 17 bases between them. The CDR3 region has the DNA TGTGCCAGCAGTTTAATGTGGGGCAGGCCCTATAGCAATCAGCCCCAGCATTTT. It encodes CASSLMWGRPYSNQPQHF.